In its sample, the clone carrying this T cell receptor beta chain was seen once. These data belong to a study of control samples from healthy donors and cancer patients. Germline V gene lookup returns CDR1 LNHDA and CDR2 SQIVND (reference sequence). The CDR3 has 14 amino acids. V lost 7 bases and J lost 6, with 13 bases in between. TCRdb's copy holds only in-frame clones and misses some; the assay was immunoSEQ multiplex PCR. The sample has 80,000 or so clones, around nine tenths seen once. The V and J genes are TRBV19 and TRBJ1-6, with D uncertain. This TCR was recovered from a man over 45 in good health. The specimen was blood. CDR3 sequence (DNA): TGTGCCAGTAATCCTGGGGTGATTAATTCACCCCTCCACTTT. It is translated as CASNPGVINSPLHF.